The T cell receptor beta chain described here comes from a study of shared clonotypes between healthy human individuals. Notes on the study in general: With a few donors compared, approximately 5.5% of naive CD4 clonotypes were shared. Generation probabilities of non-shared clonotypes were lower (relative to those shared by all four donors).

A remark on this clone: Its antigen is unknown.

Germline CDR1 and CDR2: MDHEN and SYDVKM. The CDR3 covers 17 residues. With 5 bases clipped from V and 4 bases from J, the junction kept 15 bases outside the gene matches. Assay used: immunoSEQ multiplex PCR; TCRdb lists only in-frame clones, some missing. The sample shows about 2.4 million clones, 93% of them seen only once. The sample taken for sequencing was naive CD4+ T cells from PBMCs. Subset reported: CD45RA+ positively selected. The clonotype comes from a man aged 18 to 29 in good health. Some clones in this sample may be carry-over from other donors' samples. This chain joins TRBV28 and TRBJ2-7; 9 nucleotides match TRBD2. The CDR3 loop reads CASSPPVFSGRRYEQYF. The CDR3 bases are TGTGCCAGCAGTCCTCCGGTGTTTAGCGGGAGAAGGTACGAGCAGTACTTC. Filled out from reference TRBV28 and TRBJ2-7, the complete variable domain reads DVKVTQSSRYLVKRTGEKVFLECVQDMDHENMFWYRQDPGLGLRLIYFSYDVKMKEKGDIPEGYSVSREKKERFSLILESASTNQTSMYLCASSPPVFSGRRYEQYFGPGTRLTVT.